The entry below describes one T cell receptor beta chain. The sample comes from a study of OX40 agonist ivuxolimab in advanced cancers. The CDR3 is made up of 15 amino acids. Germline V lookup: CDR1 SGHVS, CDR2 FQNEAQ. Trimming cost V 3 bases and J 2 bases; bases outside gene matches: 6. Only in-frame clones appear in the TCRdb table, and some are missing; sequencing was by immunoSEQ multiplex PCR. The repertoire holds approximately 68,000 clones, roughly four fifths seen once, with 6.7% in the top ten. The sequencing here drew on CD4+ or CD8+ T cells sorted from blood, taken in a trial of the OX40 agonist ivuxolimab. The receptor was derived from an adult with an advanced solid tumor such as melanoma, head and neck, liver or kidney cancer. V is TRBV7-8 and J is TRBJ1-2; 7 bases fit TRBD1. The CDR3 nucleotides read TGTGCCAGCAGCTTTGACAGGGTCCCCAACTATGGCTACACCTTC. Translation gives CASSFDRVPNYGYTF. The complete variable domain, with remaining parts taken from reference TRBV7-8 and TRBJ1-2, reads GAGVSQSPRYKVAKRGQDVALRCDPISGHVSLFWYQQALGQGPEFLTYFQNEAQLDKSGLPSDRFFAERPEGSVSTLKIQRTQQEDSAVYLCASSFDRVPNYGYTFGSGTRLTVV.